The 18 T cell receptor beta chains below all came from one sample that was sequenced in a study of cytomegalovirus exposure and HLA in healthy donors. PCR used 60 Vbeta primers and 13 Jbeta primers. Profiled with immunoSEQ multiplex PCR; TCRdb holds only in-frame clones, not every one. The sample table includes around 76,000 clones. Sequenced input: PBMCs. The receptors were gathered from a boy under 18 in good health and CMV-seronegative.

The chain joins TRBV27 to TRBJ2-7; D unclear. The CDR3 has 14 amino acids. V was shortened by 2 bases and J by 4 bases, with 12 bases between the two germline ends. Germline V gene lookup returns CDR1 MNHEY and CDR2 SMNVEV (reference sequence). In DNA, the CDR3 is TGTGCCAGCAGTTTAGATGGTAGCCCGTACGAGCAGTACTTC. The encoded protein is CASSLDGSPYEQYF.

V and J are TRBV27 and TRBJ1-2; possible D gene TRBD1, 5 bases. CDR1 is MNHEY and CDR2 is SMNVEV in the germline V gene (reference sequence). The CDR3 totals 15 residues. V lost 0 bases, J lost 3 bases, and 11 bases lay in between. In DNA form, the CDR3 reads TGTGCCAGCAGTTTATCGCAGGGCCGACACTATGGCTACACCTTC. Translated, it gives CASSLSQGRHYGYTF.

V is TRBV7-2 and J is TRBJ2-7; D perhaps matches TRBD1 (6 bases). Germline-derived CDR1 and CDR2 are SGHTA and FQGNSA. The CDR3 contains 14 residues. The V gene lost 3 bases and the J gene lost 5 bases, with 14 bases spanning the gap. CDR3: CASSFSPRGDEQYF. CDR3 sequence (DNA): TGTGCCAGCAGCTTTTCCCCCAGGGGAGACGAGCAGTACTTC.

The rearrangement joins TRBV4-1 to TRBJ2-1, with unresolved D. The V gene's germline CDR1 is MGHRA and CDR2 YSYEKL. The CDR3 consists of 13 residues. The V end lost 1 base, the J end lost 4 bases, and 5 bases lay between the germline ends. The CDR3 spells CASSQALYNEQFF. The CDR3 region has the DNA TGCGCCAGCAGCCAAGCCCTGTACAATGAGCAGTTCTTC.

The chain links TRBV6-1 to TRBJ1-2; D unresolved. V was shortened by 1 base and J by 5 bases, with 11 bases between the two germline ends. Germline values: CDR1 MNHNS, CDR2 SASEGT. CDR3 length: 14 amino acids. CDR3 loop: CASSEEEGGYGYTF. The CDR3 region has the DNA TGTGCCAGCAGTGAAGAAGAGGGTGGATATGGCTACACCTTC.

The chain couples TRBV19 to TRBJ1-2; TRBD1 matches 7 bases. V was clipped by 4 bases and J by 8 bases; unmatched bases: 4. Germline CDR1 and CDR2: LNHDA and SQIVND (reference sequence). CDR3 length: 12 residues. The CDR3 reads CASSRQGSGYTF. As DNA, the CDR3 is TGTGCCAGTAGTAGACAGGGATCGGGCTACACCTTC.

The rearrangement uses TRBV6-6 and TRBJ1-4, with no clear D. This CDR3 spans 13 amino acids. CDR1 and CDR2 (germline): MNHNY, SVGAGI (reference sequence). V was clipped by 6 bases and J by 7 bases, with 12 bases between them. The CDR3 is CASSPDMGEKLFF. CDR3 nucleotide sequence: TGTGCCAGCAGCCCTGACATGGGTGAAAAACTGTTTTTT.

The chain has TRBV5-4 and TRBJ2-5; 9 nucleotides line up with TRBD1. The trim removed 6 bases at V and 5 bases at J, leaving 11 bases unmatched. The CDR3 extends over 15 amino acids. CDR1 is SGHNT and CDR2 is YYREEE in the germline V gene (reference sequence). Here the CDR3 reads CASNSLPGQGETQYF. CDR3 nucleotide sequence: TGTGCCAGCAACTCTCTACCGGGACAGGGTGAGACCCAGTACTTC.

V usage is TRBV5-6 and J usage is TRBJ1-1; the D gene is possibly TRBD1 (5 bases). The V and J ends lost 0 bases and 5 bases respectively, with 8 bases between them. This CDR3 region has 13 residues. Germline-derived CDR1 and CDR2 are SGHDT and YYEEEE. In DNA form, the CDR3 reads TGTGCCAGCAGCTTGGTAGGGGAAACTGAAGCTTTCTTT. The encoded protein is CASSLVGETEAFF.

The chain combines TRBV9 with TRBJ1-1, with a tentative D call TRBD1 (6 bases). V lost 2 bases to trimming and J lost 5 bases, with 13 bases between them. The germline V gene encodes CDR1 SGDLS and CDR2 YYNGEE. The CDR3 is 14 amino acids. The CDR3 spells CASSVGAVGTEAFF. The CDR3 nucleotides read TGTGCCAGCAGCGTGGGGGCGGTGGGAACTGAAGCTTTCTTT.

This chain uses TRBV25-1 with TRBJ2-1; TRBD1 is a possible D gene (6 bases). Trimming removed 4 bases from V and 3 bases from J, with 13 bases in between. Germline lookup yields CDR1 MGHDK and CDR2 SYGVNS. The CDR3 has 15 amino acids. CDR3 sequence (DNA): TGTGCCAGCAGTGGAAGGGACACTCTCTACAATGAGCAGTTCTTC. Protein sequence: CASSGRDTLYNEQFF.

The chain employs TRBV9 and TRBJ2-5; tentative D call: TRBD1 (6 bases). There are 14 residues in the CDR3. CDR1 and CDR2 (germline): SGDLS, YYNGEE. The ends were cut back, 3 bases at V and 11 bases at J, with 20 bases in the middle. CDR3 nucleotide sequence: TGTGCCAGCAGCGCCGTAGGGGGACAAACAAAGCAGTACTTC. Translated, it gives CASSAVGGQTKQYF.

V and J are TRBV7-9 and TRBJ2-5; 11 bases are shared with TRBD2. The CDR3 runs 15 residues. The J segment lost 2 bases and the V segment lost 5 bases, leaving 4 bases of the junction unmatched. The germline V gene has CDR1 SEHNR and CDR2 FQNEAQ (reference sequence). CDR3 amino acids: CASSRGTSGQETQYF. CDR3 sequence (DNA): TGTGCCAGCAGCCGCGGGACTAGCGGACAAGAGACCCAGTACTTC. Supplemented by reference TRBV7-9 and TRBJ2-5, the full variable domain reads DTGVSQNPRHKITKRGQNVTFRCDPISEHNRLYWYRQTLGQGPEFLTYFQNEAQLEKSRLLSDRFSAERPKGSFSTLEIQRTEQGDSAMYLCASSRGTSGQETQYFGPGTRLLVL.

The CDR3 loop reads CAWIRGNTGELFF. The CDR3 DNA reads TGTGCCTGGATACGGGGGAACACCGGGGAGCTGTTTTTT. The chain has TRBV30 and TRBJ2-2; D perhaps matches TRBD2 (5 bases). CDR1 and CDR2 from the germline V gene are GTSNPN and SVGIG (reference sequence). The CDR3 is made up of 13 amino acids. The V gene lost 4 bases and the J gene lost 1 base, with 7 bases spanning the gap.

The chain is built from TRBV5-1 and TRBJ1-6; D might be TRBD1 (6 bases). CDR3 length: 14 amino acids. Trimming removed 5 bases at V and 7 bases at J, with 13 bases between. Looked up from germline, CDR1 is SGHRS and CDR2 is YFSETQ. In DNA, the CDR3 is TGCGCCAGCAGACAACAGGGAACCAATTCACCCCTCCACTTT. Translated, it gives CASRQQGTNSPLHF.

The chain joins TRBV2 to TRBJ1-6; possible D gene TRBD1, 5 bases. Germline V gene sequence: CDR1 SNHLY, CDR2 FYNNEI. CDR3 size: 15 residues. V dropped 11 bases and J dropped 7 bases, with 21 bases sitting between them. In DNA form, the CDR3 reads TGTGCCCGCAAATTAGACGGGACTGAAAATTCACCCCTCCACTTT. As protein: CARKLDGTENSPLHF.

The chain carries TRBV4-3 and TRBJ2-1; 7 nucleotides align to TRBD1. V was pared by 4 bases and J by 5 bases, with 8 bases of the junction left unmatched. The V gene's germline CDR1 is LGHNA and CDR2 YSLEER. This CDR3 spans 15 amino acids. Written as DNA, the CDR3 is TGCGCCAGCAGCCTTGGGACAGACCCCGACAATGAGCAGTTCTTC. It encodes CASSLGTDPDNEQFF.

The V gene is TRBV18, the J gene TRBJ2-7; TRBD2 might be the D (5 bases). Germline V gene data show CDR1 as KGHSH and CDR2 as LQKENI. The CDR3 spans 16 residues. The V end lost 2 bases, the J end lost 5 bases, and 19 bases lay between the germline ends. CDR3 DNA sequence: TGTGCCAGCTCACCAAGGGCTAGCAGTAGAGGCGACGAGCAGTACTTC. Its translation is CASSPRASSRGDEQYF.